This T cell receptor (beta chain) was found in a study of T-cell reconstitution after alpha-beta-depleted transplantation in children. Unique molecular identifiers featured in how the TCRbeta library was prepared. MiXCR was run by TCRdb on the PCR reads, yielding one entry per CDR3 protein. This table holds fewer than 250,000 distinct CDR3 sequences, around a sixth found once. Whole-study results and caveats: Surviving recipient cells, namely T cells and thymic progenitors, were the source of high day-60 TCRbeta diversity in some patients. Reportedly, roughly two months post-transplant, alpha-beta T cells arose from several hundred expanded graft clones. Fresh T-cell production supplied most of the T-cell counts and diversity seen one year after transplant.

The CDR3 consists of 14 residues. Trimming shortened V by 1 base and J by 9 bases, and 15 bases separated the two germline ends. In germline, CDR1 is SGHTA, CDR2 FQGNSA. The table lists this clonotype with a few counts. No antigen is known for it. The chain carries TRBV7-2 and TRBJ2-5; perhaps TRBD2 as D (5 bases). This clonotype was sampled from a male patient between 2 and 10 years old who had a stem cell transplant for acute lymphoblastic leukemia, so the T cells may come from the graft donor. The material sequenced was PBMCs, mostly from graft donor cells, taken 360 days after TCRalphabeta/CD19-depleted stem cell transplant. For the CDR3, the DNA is TGTGCCAGCAGCTTAGGGGAGCGGCTTGGTGCCCAGTACTTC. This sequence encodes CASSLGERLGAQYF.